These T cell receptor beta chains were read from a single sample in a study of blood T cell repertoires in COVID-19. Sequencing used immunoSEQ multiplex PCR; TCRdb keeps in-frame clones, though not all of them. The sample includes 350,000 to 400,000 clones, approximately 90% of them seen just once. The specimen was PBMCs or T cells enriched from blood (not recorded which). The receptors were gathered from a woman between 35 and 50 years old who had been exposed to COVID-19. CDR3s include the opening cysteine and the closing phenylalanine or tryptophan. Each record gives: D gene, clone size, J gene, V gene, CDR3 protein. D genes are given only for firm matches. Expanded clones get a size class; other rows say once, few or many, or leave the size out.

>NA|NA|TRBJ1-1|TRBV10-3
CAISPGGNTEAFF
>NA|NA|TRBJ1-2|TRBV5-1
CASSPRQTGRGYTF
>TRBD2|NA|TRBJ2-1|TRBV7-2
CASSDSGRALGGEFF
>NA|NA|TRBJ2-3|TRBV27
CASSLRVSTDTQYF
>TRBD2|NA|TRBJ2-3|TRBV6-6
CASRIPGLGMDTQYF
>TRBD1|NA|TRBJ1-6|TRBV30
CAWIPGGAYSPLHF
>NA|NA|TRBJ1-2|TRBV2
CASRGQGPYGYTF
>NA|NA|TRBJ2-3|TRBV12-5
CASGTDRSSFSTDTQYF
>TRBD1|NA|TRBJ1-5|TRBV10-1
CASSDRGVNQPQHF
>NA|NA|TRBJ1-1|TRBV6-2/TRBV6-3
CASSTILDSAEAFF
>TRBD1|NA|TRBJ1-1|TRBV19
CASSPWGQGIGAFF
>NA|NA|TRBJ2-2|TRBV5-4
CASSYRTRAAGELFF
>TRBD2|NA|TRBJ2-3|TRBV7-2
CASSPTSANTDTQYF
>NA|NA|TRBJ1-3|TRBV30
CAWRAIQGTSGNTIYF
>NA|once|TRBJ2-5|TRBV3-1/TRBV3-2
CASSGSRDYQETQYF
>NA|NA|TRBJ2-3|TRBV11-1
CASTQSTDTQYF
>NA|NA|TRBJ1-1|TRBV25-1
CASSLGGGTEAFF
>NA|NA|TRBJ1-2|TRBV4-1
CASSQVGGGRFGLYGYTF
>TRBD2|NA|TRBJ2-5|TRBV5-4
CASSMKPPTSGVETQYF
>NA|once|TRBJ1-4|TRBV5-1
CASSSVGYGDEKLFF
>NA|NA|TRBJ2-7|TRBV3-1/TRBV3-2
CASSPLRGNSRTYEQYF
>TRBD1|once|TRBJ1-6|TRBV4-3
CASSHGRTGTSPLHF
>NA|NA|TRBJ2-2|TRBV4-1
CASSQADRNTGELFF
>NA|NA|TRBJ2-5|TRBV7-8
CAPGYAGKSETQYF
>NA|NA|TRBJ1-1|TRBV30
CAWLSTGYTEAFF
>TRBD2|NA|TRBJ2-1|TRBV7-2
CASSWGTSGKVGEQFF